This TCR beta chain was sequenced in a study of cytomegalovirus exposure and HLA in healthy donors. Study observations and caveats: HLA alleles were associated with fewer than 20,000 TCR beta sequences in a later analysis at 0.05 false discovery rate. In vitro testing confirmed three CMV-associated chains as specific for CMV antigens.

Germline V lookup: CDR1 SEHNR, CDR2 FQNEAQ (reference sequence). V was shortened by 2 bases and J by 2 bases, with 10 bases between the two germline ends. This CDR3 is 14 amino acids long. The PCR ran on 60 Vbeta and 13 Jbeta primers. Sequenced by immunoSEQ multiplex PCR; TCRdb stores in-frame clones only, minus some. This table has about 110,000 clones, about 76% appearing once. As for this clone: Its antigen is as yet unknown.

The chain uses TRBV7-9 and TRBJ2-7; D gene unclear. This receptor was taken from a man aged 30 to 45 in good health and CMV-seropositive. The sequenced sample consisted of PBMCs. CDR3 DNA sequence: TGTGCCAGCAGCTTATTCGCGACAACCTACGAGCAGTACTTC. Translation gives CASSLFATTYEQYF.